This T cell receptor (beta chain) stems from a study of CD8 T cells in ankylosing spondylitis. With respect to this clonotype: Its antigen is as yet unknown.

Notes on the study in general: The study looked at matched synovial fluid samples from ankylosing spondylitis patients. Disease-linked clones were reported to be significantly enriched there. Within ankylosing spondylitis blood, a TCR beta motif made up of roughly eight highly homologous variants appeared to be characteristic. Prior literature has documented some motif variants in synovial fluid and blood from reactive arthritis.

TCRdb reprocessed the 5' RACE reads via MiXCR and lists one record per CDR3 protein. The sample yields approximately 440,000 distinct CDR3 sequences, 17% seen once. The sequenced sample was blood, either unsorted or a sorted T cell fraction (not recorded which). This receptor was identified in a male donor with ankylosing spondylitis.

The CDR3 DNA is TGTGCCAGCAGCTTTTTACAGCTACCAGCGTTATCCGAGCAGTACTTC. Translation gives CASSFLQLPALSEQYF. The genes are TRBV7-8 and TRBJ2-7, with D hard to call. This CDR3 spans 16 amino acids. Trimming took off 3 bases at V and 6 bases at J, with 21 bases between the two ends. Germline CDR1 is SGHVS and CDR2 is FQNEAQ.